This TCR beta chain derives from a study of cytotoxic CD8 clonotypes in ibrutinib-treated CLL. Overall study: Treatment had run for a median approximately eleven months, range 6 to 36, when response samples were taken.

Some clones are missing from TCRdb's copy, which holds only in-frame ones; the method was immunoSEQ multiplex PCR. The sample has fewer than 7,500 clones, under 85% seen once. Overall study results and limits: Public clonotypes were uncommon and contracted or stayed stable on treatment. Clonality was higher at ibrutinib response and returned toward baseline at progression.

Comments on this clone: Its antigen is not identified.

Sequencing was performed on PBMCs, taken before ibrutinib treatment. The source of this sequence is a human donor with chronic lymphocytic leukemia.

CDR3 DNA: TGTGCCAGCAGCCTCGGAGGGCCCTCCTACGAGCAGTACTTC. Translated, it gives CASSLGGPSYEQYF. The genes are TRBV27 and TRBJ2-7; possibly TRBD2 for D (6 bases). The CDR3 covers 14 residues. CDR1 and CDR2 (germline): MNHEY, SMNVEV (reference sequence). V shed 6 bases and J shed 0 bases, with 12 bases lying between them.